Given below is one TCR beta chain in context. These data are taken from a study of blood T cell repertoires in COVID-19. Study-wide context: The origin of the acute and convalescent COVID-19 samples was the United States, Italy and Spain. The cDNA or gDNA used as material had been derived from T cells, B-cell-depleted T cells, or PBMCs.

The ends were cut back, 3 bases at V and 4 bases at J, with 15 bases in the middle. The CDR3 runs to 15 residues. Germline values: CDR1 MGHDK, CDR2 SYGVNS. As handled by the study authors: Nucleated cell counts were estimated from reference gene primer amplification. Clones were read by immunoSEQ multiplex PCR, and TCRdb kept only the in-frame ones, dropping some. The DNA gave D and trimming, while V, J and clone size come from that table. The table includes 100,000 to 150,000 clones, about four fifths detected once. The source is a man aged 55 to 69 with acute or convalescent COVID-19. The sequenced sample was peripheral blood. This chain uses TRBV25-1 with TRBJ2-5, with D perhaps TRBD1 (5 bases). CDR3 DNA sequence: TGTGCCAGCAGTGATATAGGGCAGGGCTCAGAGACCCAGTACTTC. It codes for CASSDIGQGSETQYF. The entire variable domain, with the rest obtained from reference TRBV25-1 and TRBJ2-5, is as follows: EADIYQTPRYLVIGTGKKITLECSQTMGHDKMYWYQQDPGMELHLIHYSYGVNSTEKGDLSSESTVSRIRTEHFPLTLESARPSHTSQYLCASSDIGQGSETQYFGPGTRLLVL.